This TCR beta chain was profiled in a study of blood T cell repertoires in COVID-19. In the study's own analysis: Amplification from reference gene primers served as the basis for estimated nucleated cell counts. This table comes from immunoSEQ multiplex PCR, and its TCRdb copy is limited to in-frame clones, with some not included. V and J calls and clone size follow that table, whereas D and trimming were derived from the DNA. The sample holds under 200,000 clones, 85% to 90% seen once. The CDR3 length is 15 residues. The germline V gene encodes CDR1 SEHNR and CDR2 FQNEAQ (reference sequence). Trimming removed 7 bases from V and 5 bases from J; junction bases left unmatched: 12.

Material for sequencing was peripheral blood. The receptor comes from a woman of 80 years or more in a cohort sampled during active or convalescent COVID-19. The chain uses TRBV7-9 and TRBJ1-2; 8 nucleotides align to TRBD1. The CDR3 is CASIHQQGVRYGYTF. The CDR3 DNA reads as TGTGCCAGCATCCACCAACAGGGGGTCCGGTATGGCTACACCTTC.